This entry is about one T cell receptor beta chain. This CDR3 contains 14 residues. Per the germline V gene, CDR1 is SQVTM and CDR2 is ANQGSEA. The V end was cut by 4 bases, the J end by 5 bases, with 17 bases between. Indicated treatment: PENTA 11 planned treatment interruption arm or continuous ART arm. These data originate in a study of HIV-infected children after antiretroviral therapy interruption. A 3' RACE protocol on RNA, with unique molecular identifiers, produced the TCR library. MiXCR, applied by TCRdb to the 3' RACE reads, yields one record per CDR3 protein. The sample lists 90,000 or so distinct CDR3 sequences, 6.9% occurring once.

Sequencing was performed on CD45RA+ CD4+ T cells from PBMCs, pooled from several time points, taken from a donor given antiretroviral therapy, either interrupted or continuous. Sample subset: naive CD4+ CD45RA+ CD45RO- T cells. The TCR originated in a pool of human donors with HIV. The chain joins TRBV29-1 to TRBJ2-5; D tentatively fits TRBD1 or TRBD2 (5 bases each). The CDR3 reads CSVVISGSGETQYF. CDR3 sequence (DNA): TGCAGCGTTGTTATCTCAGGGTCGGGGGAGACCCAGTACTTC.